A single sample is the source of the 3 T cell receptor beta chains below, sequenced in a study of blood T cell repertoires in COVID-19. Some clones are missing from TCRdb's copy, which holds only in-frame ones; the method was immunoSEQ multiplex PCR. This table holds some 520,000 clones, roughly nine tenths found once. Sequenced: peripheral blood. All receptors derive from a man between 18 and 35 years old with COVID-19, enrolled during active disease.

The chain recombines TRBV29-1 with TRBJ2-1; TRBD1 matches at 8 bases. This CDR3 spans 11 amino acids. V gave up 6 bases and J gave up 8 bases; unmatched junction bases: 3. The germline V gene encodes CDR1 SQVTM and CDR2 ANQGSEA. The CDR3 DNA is TGCAGCGTCGGACAGGGTGATGAGCAGTTCTTC. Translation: CSVGQGDEQFF.

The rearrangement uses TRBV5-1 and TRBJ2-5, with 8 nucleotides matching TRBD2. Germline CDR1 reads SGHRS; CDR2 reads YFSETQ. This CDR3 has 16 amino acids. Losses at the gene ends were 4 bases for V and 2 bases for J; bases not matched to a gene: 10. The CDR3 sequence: CASSLIGLAEQETQYF. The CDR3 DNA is TGCGCCAGCAGCCTCATTGGACTAGCAGAACAAGAGACCCAGTACTTC.

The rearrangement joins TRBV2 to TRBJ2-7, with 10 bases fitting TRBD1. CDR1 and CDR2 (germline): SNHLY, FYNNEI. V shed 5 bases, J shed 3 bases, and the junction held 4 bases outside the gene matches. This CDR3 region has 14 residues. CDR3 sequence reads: CASSKGQGGYEQYF. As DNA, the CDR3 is TGTGCCAGCAGTAAAGGACAGGGGGGCTACGAGCAGTACTTC.